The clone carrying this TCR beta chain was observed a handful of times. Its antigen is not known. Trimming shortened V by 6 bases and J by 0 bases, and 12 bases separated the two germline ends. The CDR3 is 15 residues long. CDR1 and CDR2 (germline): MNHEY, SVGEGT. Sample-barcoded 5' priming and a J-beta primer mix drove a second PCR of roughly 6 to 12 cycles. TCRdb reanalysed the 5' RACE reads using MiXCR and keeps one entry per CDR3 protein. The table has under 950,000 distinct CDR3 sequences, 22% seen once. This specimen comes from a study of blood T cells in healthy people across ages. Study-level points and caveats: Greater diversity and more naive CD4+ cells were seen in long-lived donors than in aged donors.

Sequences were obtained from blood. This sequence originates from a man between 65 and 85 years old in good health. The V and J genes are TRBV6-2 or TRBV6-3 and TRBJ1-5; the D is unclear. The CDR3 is CASRWSPYSNQPQHF. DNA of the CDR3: TGTGCCAGCAGGTGGAGTCCTTATAGCAATCAGCCCCAGCATTTT.